This T cell receptor beta chain came from a study of blood T cells in healthy people across ages. Study results and caveats: The study regarded diversity estimates from one million T cells as underestimates. Unsorted PBMCs ruled out conclusive naive versus antigen-experienced comparison.

It was with a sample-barcoded 5' primer and a J-beta primer mix that a second PCR of about 6 to 12 cycles was run. A 12-random-nucleotide template-switch adaptor tagged each cDNA molecule. TCRdb analysed the 5' RACE reads with MiXCR anew, one entry per CDR3 protein. This table has about 680,000 distinct CDR3 sequences, 45% to 50% appearing once. Samples each had at least 6 micrograms of total RNA extracted. This clonotype was counted between two and nine times. The antigen remains unidentified. Germline CDR1 reads LNHNV; CDR2 reads YYDKDF (reference sequence). With 1 base clipped from V and 3 bases from J, the junction kept 3 bases outside the gene matches. The CDR3 sequence is 16 residues long.

J is TRBJ2-2 and V is TRBV15; 9 bases are shared with TRBD2. Material: blood. This TCR came from a woman aged 55-69 years in good health. The CDR3 DNA is TGTGCCACCAGCAGAGGTCCTAGCGGGGACACCGGGGAGCTGTTTTTT. It specifies CATSRGPSGDTGELFF.